A selection of T cell receptor beta chains follows, all from one sample in a study of blood T cell repertoires in COVID-19. The method was immunoSEQ multiplex PCR; TCRdb's version includes in-frame clones alone and lacks a portion of them. Here the sample spans under 200,000 clones, approximately 88% being singletons. Material: peripheral blood. Source of these receptors: a man aged 18 to 30 with active or convalescent COVID-19. CDR3s include the opening cysteine and the closing phenylalanine or tryptophan. D genes are given only for firm matches. The listing skips clone size in some rows; elsewhere it reads once, few, many or a size class.

d_call clone_size j_call v_call cdr3_nt cdr3_aa
TRBD1 - TRBJ1-2 TRBV2 TGTGCCAGCAGTCAGGACAGGGAGGTCTATGGCTACACCTTC CASSQDREVYGYTF
TRBD1 - TRBJ1-4 TRBV24-1 TGTGCCACCAGTGATGAGGACAGGGGGCCCTCTGCAACTAATGAAAAACTGTTTTTT CATSDEDRGPSATNEKLFF
TRBD2 - TRBJ2-1 TRBV29-1 TGCAGCGTTGAAGGGGGGATAGGCGGGCGGGAGGTGAAGTTCTTC CSVEGGIGGREVKFF
TRBD2 - TRBJ2-1 TRBV4-1 TGCGCCAGCAGCGAACCTACTAGCGGTTTGGAGCAGTTCTTC CASSEPTSGLEQFF
TRBD2 - TRBJ2-7 TRBV6-5 TGTGCCAGCATTCCCAGCGGGGGCTACGAGCAGTACTTC CASIPSGGYEQYF
- - TRBJ2-7 TRBV27 TGTGCCAGCAGCTTCCGGCCCCAGGGAACCTACGAGCAGTACTTC CASSFRPQGTYEQYF
TRBD1 - TRBJ1-6 TRBV7-9 TGTGCCAGCAGCTTAGGGGACAGGTCCAATTCACCCCTCCACTTT CASSLGDRSNSPLHF
- - TRBJ2-1 TRBV11-3 TGTGCCAGCAGCCCATCTAGGAACCTTGGTGAGCAGTTCTTC CASSPSRNLGEQFF
- - TRBJ1-5 TRBV19 TGTGCCAGTAGTATTAGCGGAGTCGGCAATCAGCCCCAGCATTTT CASSISGVGNQPQHF
TRBD2 - TRBJ2-1 TRBV30 TGTGCCTGGACCAGCGGGAGAAGACCCAATGAGCAGTTCTTC CAWTSGRRPNEQFF
- - TRBJ1-1 TRBV9 TGTGCCAGCAGCGCCAGGGGTTTGAACACTGAAGCTTTCTTT CASSARGLNTEAFF
TRBD2 - TRBJ2-1 TRBV7-7 TGTGCTAGCAGCTTACTAGCGGGAGCGGGTGAGCAGTTCTTC CASSLLAGAGEQFF
- - TRBJ2-1 TRBV10-3 TGTGCCATCAGTGAGGGTCAGGGATCCTACAATGAGCAGTTCTTC CAISEGQGSYNEQFF
- - TRBJ2-7 TRBV5-5 TGTGCCAGCAGCCTGGGGGCTAGCGAATCCTACGAGCAGTACTTC CASSLGASESYEQYF
- - TRBJ2-1 TRBV15 TGTGCCACCAGCGCGGGGCTGTCGAACGAAAACAATGAGCAGTTCTTC CATSAGLSNENNEQFF
- - TRBJ1-1 TRBV2 TGTGCCAGCAGTCCGGGGGGGGCCGGGGCTTTCTTT CASSPGGAGAFF
TRBD1 - TRBJ1-3 TRBV7-9 TGTGCCAGCAGCTTAGCGACAGGGCTTTCTGGAAACACCATATATTTT CASSLATGLSGNTIYF
- - TRBJ1-2 TRBV4-3 TGCGCCAGCAGCCAAGGTCAGGGGTATGGCTACACCTTC CASSQGQGYGYTF
TRBD2 - TRBJ2-7 TRBV7-3 TGTGCCAGCAGCCCCCTAGCGGGAGGCTCCTACGAGCAGTACTTC CASSPLAGGSYEQYF
- once TRBJ2-7 TRBV3-1/TRBV3-2 TGTGCCAGCAGCCACTCGCTAGGGGCCTCCTACGAGCAGTACTTC CASSHSLGASYEQYF
TRBD1 - TRBJ1-5 TRBV2 TGTGCCAGCAGTACAGGGGGCGCGGGCAATCAGCCCCAGCATTTT CASSTGGAGNQPQHF
TRBD2 - TRBJ2-1 TRBV5-4 TGTGCCAGCAGCTTGGGACTAGCGGGATACAATGAGCAGTTCTTC CASSLGLAGYNEQFF
- - TRBJ1-2 TRBV7-9 TGTGCCAGCAGCCCCGTATCAGTTTTTAACTATGGCTACACCTTC CASSPVSVFNYGYTF
- few TRBJ1-3 TRBV15 TGTGCCACCAGCAGAGAACTTCTCGGCTCTGGAAACACCATATATTTT CATSRELLGSGNTIYF
TRBD1 - TRBJ1-1 TRBV5-1 TGCGCCAGCAGCGAAGAGGGCGGGACAGGGGTCGAAGCTTTCTTT CASSEEGGTGVEAFF
TRBD1 - TRBJ2-7 TRBV3-1/TRBV3-2 TGTGCCAGCAGCCAAGGGGGACAGGGCTCCTACGAGCAGTACTTC CASSQGGQGSYEQYF
- - TRBJ1-1 TRBV29-1 TGCAGCGTTGGATCGGGGACTGAAGCTTTCTTT CSVGSGTEAFF
TRBD2 - TRBJ2-1 TRBV5-1 TGCGCCAGCAGCTATACTAGCGGAGAATACAATGAGCAGTTCTTC CASSYTSGEYNEQFF
TRBD2 - TRBJ2-5 TRBV9 TGTGCCAGCAGCGTAGAGGATGTTTCTAGCGGGATTCAGACCCAGTACTTC CASSVEDVSSGIQTQYF
- - TRBJ2-2 TRBV18 TGTGCCAGCTCTTATGCGGGACAGTGGACGAACACCGGGGAGCTGTTTTTT CASSYAGQWTNTGELFF
- - TRBJ2-7 TRBV3-1/TRBV3-2 TGTGCCAGCAGCCAAGGGACAGCCCCCTACGAGCAGTACTTC CASSQGTAPYEQYF
TRBD1 once TRBJ2-7 TRBV7-2 TGTGCCAGCAGCTCTGACAGGGGCTCCTACGAGCAGTACTTC CASSSDRGSYEQYF
- - TRBJ2-3 TRBV11-2 TGTGCCAGCAGCCGCCGCGGCCGGGGCGGGATCACAGATACGCAGTATTTT CASSRRGRGGITDTQYF
- - TRBJ2-3 TRBV5-4 TGTGCCAGCAGCTTGGCCAGGGGGGCCTGGCCAGATACGCAGTATTTT CASSLARGAWPDTQYF
TRBD1 - TRBJ1-6 TRBV15 TGTGCCACCAGCAGAGGGACCGGGACAGGGAAGAATAGTTCACCCCTCCACTTT CATSRGTGTGKNSSPLHF
TRBD1 - TRBJ2-2 TRBV6-5 TGTGCCAGCAGCAGGGGGCGCGACACCGGGGAGCTGTTTTTT CASSRGRDTGELFF
- - TRBJ1-1 TRBV18 TGTGCCAGCTCGCCAGACCGGAGGAACACTGAAGCTTTCTTT CASSPDRRNTEAFF
- - TRBJ2-1 TRBV14 TGTGCCAGCAGCCAGGACACTTACGTCTACAATGAGCAGTTCTTC CASSQDTYVYNEQFF
TRBD1 - TRBJ1-5 TRBV6-5 TGTGCCAGCAGTCGGGACAGGGATGATCAGCCCCAGCATTTT CASSRDRDDQPQHF
- - TRBJ1-1 TRBV7-2 TGTGCCAGCAGCACACAGGCTTTGAACACTGAAGCTTTCTTT CASSTQALNTEAFF
- - TRBJ1-4 TRBV28 TGTGCCAGCAGTACCCTGGCCTCAGGGGTCCGTGAAAAACTGTTTTTT CASSTLASGVREKLFF
- - TRBJ2-5 TRBV6-5 TGTGCCAGCAGAAACACAGGGTATGAGACCCAGTACTTC CASRNTGYETQYF
TRBD1 - TRBJ1-2 TRBV5-6 TGTGCCAGCAGCCTGAACAGGGGCGGCTACACCTTC CASSLNRGGYTF
- - TRBJ2-3 TRBV20-1 TGCAGTGCCACACACACAGATACGCAGTATTTT CSATHTDTQYF
TRBD2 - TRBJ2-7 TRBV6-1 TGTGCCAGCAGTGAAGCCGGGGGGGACTACGAGCAGTACTTC CASSEAGGDYEQYF
TRBD1 few TRBJ2-2 TRBV24-1 TGTGCCACCAGTGAGAACCGGGACAGTAACACCGGGGAGCTGTTTTTT CATSENRDSNTGELFF
- once TRBJ1-6 TRBV9 TGTGCCAGCAGCGGATCCCGGAGCTCCTATAATTCACCCCTCCACTTT CASSGSRSSYNSPLHF
- - TRBJ2-1 TRBV24-1 TGTGCCACCAGTGATGTGGGGCAGGGAAACTACAATGAGCAGTTCTTC CATSDVGQGNYNEQFF
- - TRBJ2-2 TRBV25-1 TGTGCCAGCCTTTACACCGGGGAGCTGTTTTTT CASLYTGELFF
- once TRBJ1-6 TRBV5-1 TGCGCCAGCAGCCCCTCTAGACAGGATGGGTCACCCCTCCACTTT CASSPSRQDGSPLHF
- - TRBJ1-3 TRBV5-1 TGCGCCAGCAGCTTGTCGGGAAACACCATATATTTT CASSLSGNTIYF
TRBD1 - TRBJ1-4 TRBV7-9 TGTGCCAGCAGCCTCACAGGGGCCACTAATGAAAAACTGTTTTTT CASSLTGATNEKLFF
- - TRBJ1-1 TRBV18 TGTGCCAGCTCACCCCCTACAGACAGGTTGAACACTGAAGCTTTCTTT CASSPPTDRLNTEAFF
- - TRBJ2-5 TRBV19 TGTGCCAGTAGTTCCGCTAACAGGGCTGAGACCCAGTACTTC CASSSANRAETQYF
- - TRBJ2-7 TRBV6-5 TGTGCCAGTTCCCCTCTCCCCTACGAGCAGTACTTC CASSPLPYEQYF